The clone carrying this T cell receptor (beta chain) was counted ten times or more. Antigen: not known. A single record per CDR3 protein comes from TCRdb applying MiXCR to the 5' RACE reads. The top ten hold approximately 0.94% of the sample, which has 700,000 or so distinct CDR3 sequences, 8.6% seen once. The data were taken from a study of identical twins. Study results and limitations: One should note that invariant MAIT and iNKT cells could partly confound zero-insertion analyses.

With V trimmed by 0 bases and J by 8 bases, 3 bases remained unmatched. This CDR3 comprises 15 residues. CDR1 LGHNA and CDR2 YSLEER come from the germline V gene. The sample also formed part of further work on yellow fever vaccine responses in identical twins.

V is TRBV4-3 and J is TRBJ2-4, with 11 bases identical to TRBD2. The specimen was PBMCs. The source of this sequence is a young woman in good health. CDR3 sequence (DNA): TGCGCCAGCAGCCAAGATAGCGGGGGGGGGGACATTCAGTACTTC. Protein: CASSQDSGGGDIQYF.